The 13 T cell receptor beta chains reported below all come from one sample, sequenced in a study of Ad26.COV2.S vaccination and SARS-CoV-2 variants. Treatment specified: some 20 received Ad26.COV2.S at low or high dose, single or two shots; about 5 received placebo; per-sample allocation not given. Repertoires come from day 63 after the first vaccine or placebo injection. Assay: immunoSEQ multiplex PCR; the TCRdb copy retains only in-frame clones and omits some. The sample includes 200,000 to 250,000 clones, approximately 87% seen only once; the top ten take around 11%. This material consisted of peripheral blood, taken in a trial of Ad26.COV2.S vaccine versus placebo. These receptors originate from a person between 18 and 59 years old who received the Ad26.COV2.S COVID-19 vaccine or a placebo.

V gene TRBV6-2 or TRBV6-3 combines with J gene TRBJ2-2; 8 bases are shared with TRBD1. Per germline, CDR1 MNHEY and CDR2 SVGEGT. This CDR3 has 15 amino acids. The junction had 6 bases not matched to a gene; V was cut back by 3 bases and J by 6 bases. CDR3: CASSYKGQAAGELFF. The CDR3 region has the DNA TGTGCCAGCAGTTATAAGGGACAGGCGGCCGGGGAGCTGTTTTTT.

The genes are TRBV7-9 and TRBJ2-5; tentatively, D is TRBD2 (5 bases). CDR1 SEHNR and CDR2 FQNEAQ come from the germline V gene (reference sequence). V was trimmed by 6 bases and J by 3 bases, leaving 5 bases between them. The CDR3 is 11 amino acids. This chain's CDR3 is CASRREETQYF. The CDR3, as DNA: TGTGCCAGCAGGAGGGAAGAGACCCAGTACTTC.

V gene TRBV5-6 combines with J gene TRBJ1-1, with 7 bases aligning to TRBD1. Germline V CDR1 and CDR2: SGHDT, YYEEEE. V was clipped by 1 base and J by 1 base; unmatched bases: 4. The CDR3 spans 15 residues. The CDR3 sequence: CASSLLTGRNTEAFF. CDR3 coding DNA: TGTGCCAGCAGCTTGTTGACAGGGCGGAACACTGAAGCTTTCTTT.

This chain uses TRBV18 with TRBJ2-7; 12 bases fit TRBD2. In germline, CDR1 is KGHSH, CDR2 LQKENI. The CDR3 is made up of 16 amino acids. The V and J ends lost 2 bases and 2 bases, in that order; junction bases with no gene match: 4. The CDR3, as DNA: TGTGCCAGCTCACCAGTACTAGCGGGGGGCCCCTACGAGCAGTACTTC. Translation gives CASSPVLAGGPYEQYF.

This chain uses TRBV27 with TRBJ1-1; D not certain. The V gene lost 0 bases and the J gene lost 0 bases, with 5 bases spanning the gap. Germline-derived CDR1 and CDR2 are MNHEY and SMNVEV (reference sequence). There are 14 residues in the CDR3. CDR3 region: CASSLSQLNTEAFF. The CDR3 region has the DNA TGTGCCAGCAGTTTATCTCAGTTGAACACTGAAGCTTTCTTT.

This clone occurred once. The chain uses TRBV2 and TRBJ2-2; D unclear. V lost 6 bases and J lost 6, with 5 bases in between. Germline assignment: CDR1 SNHLY and CDR2 FYNNEI. The length of the CDR3 is 11 residues. The CDR3 sequence is CASRRAGELFF. The CDR3 region has the DNA TGTGCCAGCAGAAGGGCCGGGGAGCTGTTTTTT.

This sequence joins TRBV30 and TRBJ2-2; 10 bases map to TRBD1. Trimming took 4 bases from V and 5 from J; bases not matched to a gene: 10. Germline-derived CDR1 and CDR2 are GTSNPN and SVGIG (reference sequence). There are 16 residues in the CDR3. The CDR3 bases are TGTGCCTGGACCCTAGTCGGGACAGGGGTAACCGGGGAGCTGTTTTTT. It translates to CAWTLVGTGVTGELFF.

The rearrangement joins TRBV18 to TRBJ2-1, with 9 bases aligning to TRBD2. The CDR3 sequence is 16 residues long. Trimming took 0 bases from V and 7 from J; bases not matched to a gene: 7. The germline gives CDR1 KGHSH, CDR2 LQKENI. CDR3 coding DNA: TGTGCCAGCTCACCACCCGATAGCGGGAGAGCAAATGAGCAGTTCTTC. This encodes CASSPPDSGRANEQFF.

The rearrangement uses TRBV18 and TRBJ1-6; tentatively, D is TRBD1 (6 bases). CDR1 is KGHSH and CDR2 is LQKENI in the germline V gene. This CDR3 is built from 15 residues. The ends were cut back, 3 bases at V and 6 bases at J, with 12 bases in the middle. The CDR3 bases are TGTGCCAGCTCACCTGCGGACAGACCTAATTCACCCCTCCACTTT. The encoded protein is CASSPADRPNSPLHF.

V and J are TRBV18 and TRBJ1-1; TRBD1 is a possible D gene (5 bases). The CDR3 consists of 15 residues. CDR1 and CDR2 (germline): KGHSH, LQKENI. V dropped 1 base and J dropped 1 base, with 10 bases sitting between them. The CDR3 nucleotides read TGTGCCAGCTCACCACTACCGGGGGGGAACACTGAAGCTTTCTTT. Translation: CASSPLPGGNTEAFF.

In this sample, this clone turned up a few times. The rearrangement links TRBV19 to TRBJ1-5, with TRBD1 identical over 10 bases. The V and J ends lost 7 bases and 8 bases, in that order; junction bases with no gene match: 17. CDR3 length: 17 amino acids. Germline CDR1 LNHDA, CDR2 SQIVND (reference sequence). As DNA, the CDR3 is TGTGCCAGTAATCGTGGAGATTTGGGACAGGGGAAAAAGCCCCAGCATTTT. Its translation: CASNRGDLGQGKKPQHF.

This rearrangement joins TRBV28 to TRBJ1-5; no firm D call. CDR3 length: 14 residues. Trimming removed 7 bases from V and 3 bases from J, with 13 bases in between. Germline CDR1 and CDR2: MDHEN and SYDVKM. CDR3 protein: CASNGQTNNQPQHF. CDR3 sequence (DNA): TGTGCCAGCAATGGGCAGACGAACAATCAGCCCCAGCATTTT. The complete variable domain, with remaining parts taken from reference TRBV28 and TRBJ1-5, reads DVKVTQSSRYLVKRTGEKVFLECVQDMDHENMFWYRQDPGLGLRLIYFSYDVKMKEKGDIPEGYSVSREKKERFSLILESASTNQTSMYLCASNGQTNNQPQHFGDGTRLSIL.

V is TRBV3-1 (or the pseudogene TRBV3-2) and J is TRBJ2-5; no clear D. The germline CDR1 and CDR2 sequences are LGHDT and YNNKEL (reference sequence). This CDR3 region has 12 residues. The V end was cut by 1 base, the J end by 5 bases, with 5 bases between. CDR3 in amino acids: CASSQVPETQYF. In nucleotides, the CDR3 is TGTGCCAGCAGCCAAGTTCCGGAGACCCAGTACTTC.